This is a list of T cell receptor beta chains from one sample in a study of beta chain features in type 1 diabetes. Assay: immunoSEQ multiplex PCR; the TCRdb copy retains only in-frame clones and omits some. The data contain 500,000 to 800,000 clones, roughly an eighth of them singletons. The sample taken for sequencing was naive CD4+ T cells from blood. All receptors derive from a man aged 25 to 40 with type 1 diabetes. The CDR3 runs from the conserved cysteine through the conserved F or W. Each record gives: V gene, D gene, CDR3 length, clone size, J gene, CDR3 protein, CDR3 DNA. The D gene is left open where the match is weak. Only some rows state a clone size, as once, few, many or a class for expanded clones.

v_gene: TRBV25-1
d_gene: .
len: 15
abundance: .
j_gene: TRBJ2-7
CDR3aa: CASSGRVEKVDEQYF
CDR3nt: TGTGCCAGCAGTGGCAGGGTGGAAAAGGTGGACGAGCAGTACTTC

v_gene: TRBV5-1
d_gene: .
len: 14
abundance: .
j_gene: TRBJ1-5
CDR3aa: CASSLDGFNQPQHF
CDR3nt: TGCGCCAGCAGCTTGGATGGTTTCAATCAGCCCCAGCATTTT

v_gene: TRBV5-8
d_gene: .
len: 12
abundance: .
j_gene: TRBJ1-2
CDR3aa: CASSRAEGGYTF
CDR3nt: TGTGCCAGCAGTCGGGCGGAGGGTGGCTACACCTTC

v_gene: TRBV23-1
d_gene: TRBD1
len: 14
abundance: few
j_gene: TRBJ1-2
CDR3aa: CASSLRLQGGGYTF
CDR3nt: TGCGCCAGCAGTCTTAGATTGCAGGGGGGCGGCTACACCTTC

v_gene: TRBV18
d_gene: .
len: 13
abundance: .
j_gene: TRBJ2-7
CDR3aa: CASSPPGSDEQYF
CDR3nt: TGTGCCAGCTCACCGCCGGGGTCGGACGAGCAGTACTTC

v_gene: TRBV6-6
d_gene: TRBD2
len: 13
abundance: .
j_gene: TRBJ2-3
CDR3aa: CASRGSGADTQYF
CDR3nt: TGTGCCAGCAGGGGTAGCGGGGCTGATACGCAGTATTTT

v_gene: TRBV4-2
d_gene: TRBD2
len: 19
abundance: .
j_gene: TRBJ2-7
CDR3aa: CASSQAASFGLAGPYEQYF
CDR3nt: TGTGCCAGCAGCCAAGCCGCATCATTCGGACTAGCGGGGCCCTACGAGCAGTACTTC

v_gene: TRBV5-6
d_gene: TRBD1
len: 13
abundance: few
j_gene: TRBJ2-7
CDR3aa: CASSADRGYEQYF
CDR3nt: TGTGCCAGCAGCGCGGACAGGGGCTACGAGCAGTACTTC

v_gene: TRBV2
d_gene: .
len: 13
abundance: few
j_gene: TRBJ1-2
CDR3aa: CAPEGREGYGYTF
CDR3nt: TGTGCCCCCGAGGGCAGGGAGGGCTATGGCTACACCTTC

v_gene: TRBV29-1
d_gene: .
len: 11
abundance: few
j_gene: TRBJ2-5
CDR3aa: CSVDDPETQYF
CDR3nt: TGCAGCGTTGATGATCCAGAGACCCAGTACTTC

v_gene: TRBV2
d_gene: .
len: 16
abundance: few
j_gene: TRBJ1-2
CDR3aa: CASSEALVIGNYGYTF
CDR3nt: TGTGCCAGCAGTGAAGCGCTGGTCATAGGGAACTATGGCTACACCTTC

v_gene: TRBV5-1
d_gene: TRBD2
len: 15
abundance: .
j_gene: TRBJ2-5
CDR3aa: CASSILAGEQETQYF
CDR3nt: TGCGCCAGCAGCATACTAGCGGGGGAACAAGAGACCCAGTACTTC

v_gene: TRBV9
d_gene: .
len: 16
abundance: few
j_gene: TRBJ1-3
CDR3aa: CASSLSGQPSGNTIYF
CDR3nt: TGTGCCAGCAGCCTTTCAGGACAGCCCTCTGGAAACACCATATATTTT

v_gene: TRBV5-1
d_gene: .
len: 14
abundance: few
j_gene: TRBJ1-2
CDR3aa: CASSLYQHEYGYTF
CDR3nt: TGCGCCAGCAGCTTGTATCAGCACGAATATGGCTACACCTTC

v_gene: TRBV18
d_gene: .
len: 14
abundance: few
j_gene: TRBJ1-4
CDR3aa: CASSPVATNEKLFF
CDR3nt: TGTGCCAGCTCACCAGTTGCAACTAATGAAAAACTGTTTTTT

v_gene: TRBV7-9
d_gene: .
len: 14
abundance: .
j_gene: TRBJ2-7
CDR3aa: CASSQDTRHDEQYF
CDR3nt: TGTGCCAGCAGCCAAGACACACGTCACGACGAGCAGTACTTC

v_gene: TRBV4-2
d_gene: .
len: 15
abundance: .
j_gene: TRBJ1-2
CDR3aa: CASSQDQGQISGYTF
CDR3nt: TGTGCCAGCAGCCAAGATCAGGGGCAAATATCGGGCTACACCTTC